One sample yielded the 2 T cell receptor beta chains listed below, sequenced in a study of T cell repertoires in cytomegalovirus infection. TCRdb re-called the reads with MiXCR, one entry per CDR3 protein. The repertoire holds under 350,000 distinct CDR3 sequences, with approximately 9.5% as singletons. What was sequenced was PBMCs. These receptors were collected from a human donor in good health (CMV status not recorded). Some clones in this sample may be carry-over from other donors' samples.

This chain links TRBV28 with TRBJ1-4; D is perhaps TRBD1 (5 bases). Germline V gene lookup returns CDR1 MDHEN and CDR2 SYDVKM. The germline V and J ends were trimmed by 4 bases and 8 bases, with 23 bases remaining between them. The CDR3 totals 17 residues. This chain's CDR3 is CASSSPLVSGVQEKLFF. The CDR3 region has the DNA TGTGCCAGCAGTTCGCCCCTGGTTTCGGGGGTGCAAGAAAAACTGTTTTTT.

At least ten counts were recorded for this clonotype. This chain joins TRBV12-3 or TRBV12-4 and TRBJ2-1; D perhaps matches TRBD2 (6 bases). V gave up 6 bases and J gave up 0 bases, with 15 bases separating them. This CDR3 has 16 amino acids. This CDR3 is CASRIGTPSSYNEQFF. Here the CDR3 DNA reads TGTGCCAGCAGGATCGGGACTCCTAGCTCCTACAATGAGCAGTTCTTC.